This T cell receptor beta chain comes out of a study of T-cell reconstitution after alpha-beta-depleted transplantation in children. In this sample, this clonotype turned up many times. The antigen remains unidentified. As it was prepared, the TCRbeta library received unique molecular identifiers. TCRdb re-called the PCR reads with MiXCR, one entry per CDR3 protein. The sample records around 670,000 distinct CDR3 sequences, over 10% being singletons. Points from the study as a whole: Alpha-beta T cells about two months after transplant reportedly derived from several hundred expanded graft clones. Day-60 TCRbeta diversity that was high in some patients was derived from surviving recipient T cells and thymic progenitors. Counts and diversity of T cells one year after transplant came mostly from newly produced T cells.

CDR3 length equals 18 residues. Germline CDR1 reads SQVTM; CDR2 reads ANQGSEA. J lost 0 bases, V lost 5 bases, and 9 bases had no gene match. This chain uses TRBV29-1 with TRBJ2-1; 14 bases align to TRBD2. This sequence originates from a girl aged 2-10 years with congenital amegakaryocytic thrombocytopenia, due to receive a stem cell transplant. This specimen was PBMCs, taken before TCRalphabeta/CD19-depleted stem cell transplant. CDR3 region: CSVSGLAGVRGSYNEQFF. The CDR3, as DNA: TGCAGCGTTTCGGGACTAGCGGGAGTCCGGGGCTCCTACAATGAGCAGTTCTTC.